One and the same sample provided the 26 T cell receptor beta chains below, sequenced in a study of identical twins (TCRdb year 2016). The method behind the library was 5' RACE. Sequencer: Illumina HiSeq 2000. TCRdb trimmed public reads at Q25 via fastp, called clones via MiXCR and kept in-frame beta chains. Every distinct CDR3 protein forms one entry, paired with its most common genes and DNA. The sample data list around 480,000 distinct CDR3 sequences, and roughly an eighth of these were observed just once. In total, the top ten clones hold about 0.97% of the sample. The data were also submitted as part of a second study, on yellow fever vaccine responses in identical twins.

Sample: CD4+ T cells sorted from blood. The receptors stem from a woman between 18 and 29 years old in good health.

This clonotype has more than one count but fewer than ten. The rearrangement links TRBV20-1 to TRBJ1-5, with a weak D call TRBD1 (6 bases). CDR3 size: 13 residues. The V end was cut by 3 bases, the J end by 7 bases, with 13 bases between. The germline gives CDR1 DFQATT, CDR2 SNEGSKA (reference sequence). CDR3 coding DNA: TGCAGTGCTAGTTGGAGGGGGAAACAGCCCCAGCATTTT. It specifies CSASWRGKQPQHF.

The CDR3 region is CASCEGGKQPQHF. Written as DNA, the CDR3 is TGTGCCAGCTGCGAAGGGGGGAAACAGCCCCAGCATTTT. This chain uses TRBV27 with TRBJ1-5; D is possibly TRBD1 (6 bases). The CDR3 consists of 13 residues. In germline, CDR1 is MNHEY, CDR2 SMNVEV (reference sequence). V was shortened by 8 bases and J by 7 bases, with 15 bases between the two germline ends.

The CDR3 is CASSSLGDRLQEQETQYF. The CDR3 nucleotides read TGTGCCAGCAGCTCGTTAGGGGACAGACTACAGGAGCAAGAGACCCAGTACTTC. The genes are TRBV7-3 and TRBJ2-5; 7 bases map to TRBD1. This CDR3 is 18 amino acids long. V was clipped by 4 bases and J by 2 bases; unmatched bases: 16. Germline V gene sequence: CDR1 SGHTA, CDR2 FQGTGA. Together with reference TRBV7-3 and TRBJ2-5, the CDR3 gives the full variable domain: GAGVSQTPSNKVTEKGKYVELRCDPISGHTALYWYRQSLGQGPEFLIYFQGTGAADDSGLPNDRFFAVRPEGSVSTLKIQRTERGDSAVYLCASSSLGDRLQEQETQYFGPGTRLLVL.

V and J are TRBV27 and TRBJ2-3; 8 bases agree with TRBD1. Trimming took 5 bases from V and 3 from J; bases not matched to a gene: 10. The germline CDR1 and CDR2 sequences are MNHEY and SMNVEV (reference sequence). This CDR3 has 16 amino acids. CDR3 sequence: CASSIYRGTVTDTQYF. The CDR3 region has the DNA TGTGCCAGCAGTATATACAGGGGGACGGTGACAGATACGCAGTATTTT.

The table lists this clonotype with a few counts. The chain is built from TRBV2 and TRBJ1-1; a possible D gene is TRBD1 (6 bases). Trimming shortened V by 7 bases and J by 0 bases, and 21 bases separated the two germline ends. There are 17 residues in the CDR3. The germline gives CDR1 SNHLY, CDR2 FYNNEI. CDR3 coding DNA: TGTGCCAGCACCCGGAGGAGGGGGGGAATGGTGAACACTGAAGCTTTCTTT. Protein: CASTRRRGGMVNTEAFF. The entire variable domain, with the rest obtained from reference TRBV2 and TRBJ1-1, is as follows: EPEVTQTPSHQVTQMGQEVILRCVPISNHLYFYWYRQILGQKVEFLVSFYNNEISEKSEIFDDQFSVERPDGSNFTLKIRSTKLEDSAMYFCASTRRRGGMVNTEAFFGQGTRLTVV.

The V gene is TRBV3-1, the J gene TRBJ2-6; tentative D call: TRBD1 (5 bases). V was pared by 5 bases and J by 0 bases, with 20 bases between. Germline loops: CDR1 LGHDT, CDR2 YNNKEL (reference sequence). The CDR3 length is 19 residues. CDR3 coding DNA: TGTGCCAGCAGCAAGGAGTATCCGTGGACACACTCTGGGGCCAACGTCCTGACTTTC. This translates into CASSKEYPWTHSGANVLTF. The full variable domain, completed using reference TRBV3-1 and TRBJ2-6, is DTAVSQTPKYLVTQMGNDKSIKCEQNLGHDTMYWYKQDSKKFLKIMFSYNNKELIINETVPNRFSPKSPDKAHLNLHINSLELGDSAVYFCASSKEYPWTHSGANVLTFGAGSRLTVL.

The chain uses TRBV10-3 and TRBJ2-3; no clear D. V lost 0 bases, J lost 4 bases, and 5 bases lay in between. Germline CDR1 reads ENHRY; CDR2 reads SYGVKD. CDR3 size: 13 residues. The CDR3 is CAISESGSDTQYF. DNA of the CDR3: TGTGCCATCAGTGAGTCTGGGTCAGATACGCAGTATTTT.

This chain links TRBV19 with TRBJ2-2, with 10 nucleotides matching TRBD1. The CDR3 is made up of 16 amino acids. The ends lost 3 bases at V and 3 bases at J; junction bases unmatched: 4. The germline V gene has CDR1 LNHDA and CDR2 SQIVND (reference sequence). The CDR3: CASSIFGQGDTGELFF. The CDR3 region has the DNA TGTGCCAGTAGTATTTTTGGACAGGGGGACACCGGGGAGCTGTTTTTT.

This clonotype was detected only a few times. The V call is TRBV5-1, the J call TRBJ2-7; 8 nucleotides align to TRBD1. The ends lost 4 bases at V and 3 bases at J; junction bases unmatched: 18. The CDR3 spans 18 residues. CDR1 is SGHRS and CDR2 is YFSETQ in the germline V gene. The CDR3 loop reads CASSLRDRLLSAGYEQYF. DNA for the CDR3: TGCGCCAGCAGCCTTCGGGACAGGCTCCTCTCAGCGGGCTACGAGCAGTACTTC.

CDR3 nucleotides: TGCGCCAGCAGCTCGGGACGGACAACAGATACGCAGTATTTT. It translates to CASSSGRTTDTQYF. The chain is built from TRBV5-1 and TRBJ2-3, with D perhaps being TRBD1 or TRBD2 (5 bases each). Per the germline V gene, CDR1 is SGHRS and CDR2 is YFSETQ. The V end was cut by 3 bases, the J end by 3 bases, with 11 bases between. The CDR3 contains 14 residues.

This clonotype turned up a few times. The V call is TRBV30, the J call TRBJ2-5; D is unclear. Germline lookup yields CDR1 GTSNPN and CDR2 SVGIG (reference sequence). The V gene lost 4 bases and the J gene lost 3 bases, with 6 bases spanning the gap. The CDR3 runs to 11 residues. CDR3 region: CAWTGEETQYF. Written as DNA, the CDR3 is TGTGCCTGGACCGGAGAAGAGACCCAGTACTTC. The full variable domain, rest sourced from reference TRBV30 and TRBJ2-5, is SQTIHQWPATLVQPVGSPLSLECTVEGTSNPNLYWYRQAAGRGLQLLFYSVGIGQISSEVPQNLSASRPQDRQFILSSKKLLLSDSGFYLCAWTGEETQYFGPGTRLLVL.

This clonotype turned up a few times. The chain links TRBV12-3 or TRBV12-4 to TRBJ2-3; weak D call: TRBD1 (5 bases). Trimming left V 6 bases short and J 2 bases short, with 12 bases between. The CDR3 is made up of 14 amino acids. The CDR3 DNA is TGTGCCAGCAGCCCCGACAGAAACACAGATACGCAGTATTTT. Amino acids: CASSPDRNTDTQYF.

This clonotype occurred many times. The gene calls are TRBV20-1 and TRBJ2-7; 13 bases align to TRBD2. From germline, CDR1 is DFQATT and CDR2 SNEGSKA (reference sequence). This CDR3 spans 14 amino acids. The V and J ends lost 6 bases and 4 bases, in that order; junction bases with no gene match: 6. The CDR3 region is CSALLAGGSYEQYF. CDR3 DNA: TGCAGTGCGCTACTAGCGGGAGGGAGTTACGAGCAGTACTTC.

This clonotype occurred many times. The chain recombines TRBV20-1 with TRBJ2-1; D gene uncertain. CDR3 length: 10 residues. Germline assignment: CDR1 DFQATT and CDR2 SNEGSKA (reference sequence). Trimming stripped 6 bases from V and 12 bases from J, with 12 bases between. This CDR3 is CSASFAGQFF. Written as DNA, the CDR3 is TGCAGTGCCAGCTTCGCCGGGCAGTTCTTC.

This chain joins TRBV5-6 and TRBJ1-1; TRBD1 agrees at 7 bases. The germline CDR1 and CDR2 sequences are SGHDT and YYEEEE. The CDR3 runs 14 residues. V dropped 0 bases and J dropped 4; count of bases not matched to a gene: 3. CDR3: CASSLGYRGTEAFF. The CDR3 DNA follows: TGTGCCAGCAGCTTGGGCTACAGGGGCACTGAAGCTTTCTTT.

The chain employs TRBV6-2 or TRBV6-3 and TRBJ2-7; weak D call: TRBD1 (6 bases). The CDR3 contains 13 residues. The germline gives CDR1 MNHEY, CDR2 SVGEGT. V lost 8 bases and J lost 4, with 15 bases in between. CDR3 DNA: TGTGCCAGCCAGGACAGCCCTCTATACGAGCAGTACTTC. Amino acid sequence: CASQDSPLYEQYF.

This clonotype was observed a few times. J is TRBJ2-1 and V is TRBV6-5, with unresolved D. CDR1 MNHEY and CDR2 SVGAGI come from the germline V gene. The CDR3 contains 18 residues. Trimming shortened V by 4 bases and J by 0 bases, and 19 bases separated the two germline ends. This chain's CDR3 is CASSSPRPTLSSYNEQFF. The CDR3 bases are TGTGCCAGCAGTTCCCCCCGACCGACCCTAAGCTCCTACAATGAGCAGTTCTTC.

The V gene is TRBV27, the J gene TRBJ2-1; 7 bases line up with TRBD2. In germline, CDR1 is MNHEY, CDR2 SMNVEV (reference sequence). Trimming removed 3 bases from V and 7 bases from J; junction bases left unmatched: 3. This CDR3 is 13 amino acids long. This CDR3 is CASSFLAVNEQFF. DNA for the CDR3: TGTGCCAGCAGTTTCCTAGCGGTGAATGAGCAGTTCTTC.

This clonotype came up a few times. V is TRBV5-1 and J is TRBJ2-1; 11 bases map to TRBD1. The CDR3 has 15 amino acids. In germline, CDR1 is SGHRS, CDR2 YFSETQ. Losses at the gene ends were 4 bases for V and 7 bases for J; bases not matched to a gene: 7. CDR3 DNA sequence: TGCGCCAGCAGCGAGGGACAGGGGGTTCTAAATGAGCAGTTCTTC. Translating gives CASSEGQGVLNEQFF. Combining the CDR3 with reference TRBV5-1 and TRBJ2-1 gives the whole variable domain KAGVTQTPRYLIKTRGQQVTLSCSPISGHRSVSWYQQTPGQGLQFLFEYFSETQRNKGNFPGRFSGRQFSNSRSEMNVSTLELGDSALYLCASSEGQGVLNEQFFGPGTRLTVL.

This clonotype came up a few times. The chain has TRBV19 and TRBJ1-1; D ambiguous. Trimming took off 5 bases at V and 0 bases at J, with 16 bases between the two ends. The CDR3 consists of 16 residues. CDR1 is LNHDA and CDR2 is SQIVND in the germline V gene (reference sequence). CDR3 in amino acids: CASSLSASRMNTEAFF. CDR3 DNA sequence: TGTGCCAGTAGTCTTTCGGCCAGCCGCATGAACACTGAAGCTTTCTTT.

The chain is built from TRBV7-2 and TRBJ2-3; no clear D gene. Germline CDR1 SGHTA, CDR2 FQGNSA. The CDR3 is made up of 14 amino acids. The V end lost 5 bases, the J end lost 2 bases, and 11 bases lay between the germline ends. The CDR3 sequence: CASSPTGATDTQYF. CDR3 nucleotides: TGTGCCAGCAGCCCCACCGGCGCCACAGATACGCAGTATTTT.

The CDR3 reads CASSFSQSTDTQYF. The CDR3 DNA sequence: TGTGCCAGCAGTTTTTCCCAGAGCACAGATACGCAGTATTTT. The chain couples TRBV12-3 or TRBV12-4 to TRBJ2-3, with D unresolved. The CDR3 has 14 residues. Trimming removed 3 bases from V and 0 bases from J, with 7 bases in between.

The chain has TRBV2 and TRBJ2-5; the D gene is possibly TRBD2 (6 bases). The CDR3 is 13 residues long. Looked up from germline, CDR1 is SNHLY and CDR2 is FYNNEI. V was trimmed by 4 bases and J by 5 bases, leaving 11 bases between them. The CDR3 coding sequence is TGTGCCAGCAGTGTCGGGGGAGCGGAGACCCAGTACTTC. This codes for CASSVGGAETQYF.

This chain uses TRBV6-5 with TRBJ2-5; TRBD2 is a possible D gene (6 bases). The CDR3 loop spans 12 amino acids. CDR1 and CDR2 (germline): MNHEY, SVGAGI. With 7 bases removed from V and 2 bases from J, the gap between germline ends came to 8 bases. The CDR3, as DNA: TGTGCCAGCATCGGGAGTCAAGAGACCCAGTACTTC. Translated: CASIGSQETQYF.

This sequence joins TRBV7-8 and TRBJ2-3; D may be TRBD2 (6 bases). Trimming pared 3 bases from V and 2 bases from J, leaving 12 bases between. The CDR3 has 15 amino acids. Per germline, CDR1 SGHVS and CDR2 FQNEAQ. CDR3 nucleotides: TGTGCCAGCAGCTTCGGGACTCATACCACAGATACGCAGTATTTT. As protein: CASSFGTHTTDTQYF. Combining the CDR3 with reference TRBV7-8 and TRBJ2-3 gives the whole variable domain GAGVSQSPRYKVAKRGQDVALRCDPISGHVSLFWYQQALGQGPEFLTYFQNEAQLDKSGLPSDRFFAERPEGSVSTLKIQRTQQEDSAVYLCASSFGTHTTDTQYFGPGTRLTVL.

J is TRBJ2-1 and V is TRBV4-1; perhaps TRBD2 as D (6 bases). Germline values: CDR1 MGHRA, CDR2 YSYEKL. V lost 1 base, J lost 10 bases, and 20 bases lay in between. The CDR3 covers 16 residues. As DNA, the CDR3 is TGCGCCAGCAGCCAAGGATGGGGACTGGGTGTTTCGGAGCAGTTCTTC. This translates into CASSQGWGLGVSEQFF.